A single T cell receptor beta chain is shown here with its context. What it recognizes is unknown. These data come from a study of OX40 agonist ivuxolimab in advanced cancers. Study-wide background: Every patient in dose escalation had hepatocellular carcinoma, melanoma, renal cell or head and neck cancer.

Whole-study results and caveats: Normalized T-cell clonal expansion was also low in some nonresponders. The CD4+ and CD8+ T cells in the blood had expanded clonally by week 6 at 0.1 to 3.0 mg/kg.

Germline values: CDR1 SGHTA, CDR2 FQGNSA. The CDR3 consists of 14 residues. The V end was cut by 2 bases, the J end by 0 bases, with 5 bases between. Repertoires were generated with immunoSEQ multiplex PCR, while TCRdb's copy carries only in-frame clones and drops some. The table shows about 79,000 clones, with about four fifths occurring only once. The TCR sequence derives from an adult with an advanced solid tumor such as melanoma, head and neck, liver or kidney cancer. The chain has TRBV7-2 and TRBJ2-1, with D unclear. Here the sequenced sample was CD4+ or CD8+ T cells sorted from blood, taken in a trial of the OX40 agonist ivuxolimab. The CDR3 sequence is CASSLTGSYNEQFF. The DNA of the CDR3 is TGTGCCAGCAGCTTAACCGGCTCCTACAATGAGCAGTTCTTC.